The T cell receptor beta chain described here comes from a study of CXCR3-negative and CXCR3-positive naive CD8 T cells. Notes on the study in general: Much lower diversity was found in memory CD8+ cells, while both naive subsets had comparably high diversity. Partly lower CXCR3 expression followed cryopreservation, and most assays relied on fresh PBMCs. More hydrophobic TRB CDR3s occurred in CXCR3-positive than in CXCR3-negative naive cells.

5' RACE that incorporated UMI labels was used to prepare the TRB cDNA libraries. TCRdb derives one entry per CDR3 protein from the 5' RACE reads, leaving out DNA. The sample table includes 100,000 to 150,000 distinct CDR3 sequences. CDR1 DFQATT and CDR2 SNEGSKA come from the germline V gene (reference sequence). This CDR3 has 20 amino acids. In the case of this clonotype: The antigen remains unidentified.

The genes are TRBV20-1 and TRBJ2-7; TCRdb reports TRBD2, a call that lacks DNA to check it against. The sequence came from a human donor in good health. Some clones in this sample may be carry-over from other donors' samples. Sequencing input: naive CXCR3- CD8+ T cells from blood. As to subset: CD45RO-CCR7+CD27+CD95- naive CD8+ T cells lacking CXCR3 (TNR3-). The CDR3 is CSARKQQERDLAGETYEQYF.